This T cell receptor beta chain derives from a study of identifying expanded T cells in peripheral blood. Repertoires were generated with immunoSEQ multiplex PCR, while TCRdb's copy carries only in-frame clones and drops some. The table shows approximately 110,000 clones, with approximately 90% occurring only once. During the collection period, no donor immune events like infections were recorded. Germline loops: CDR1 SGHDT, CDR2 YYEEEE. The germline V and J ends were trimmed by 4 bases and 1 base, with 11 bases remaining between them. The CDR3 loop spans 14 amino acids. The V gene is TRBV5-6, the J gene TRBJ2-5; D may match TRBD1 or TRBD2 (5 bases each). The sample was blood. This clonotype was sampled from a person between 18 and 69 years old in good health. The CDR3 bases are TGTGCCAGCAGCCGGGACGGCACCCAAGAGACCCAGTACTTC. Protein sequence: CASSRDGTQETQYF.